These 4 T cell receptor beta chains originate from one sample sequenced in a study of blood T cell repertoires in COVID-19. Here immunoSEQ multiplex PCR was the method, and the copy in TCRdb shows in-frame clones only, minus some. Of 200,000 to 250,000 clones listed, nearly 90% are singletons. The sequenced material came from peripheral blood. These receptors all come from a woman between 18 and 30 years old who had recovered from COVID-19.

This clone was observed a handful of times. The CDR3 carries no conserved terminal phenylalanine or tryptophan, so it likely arises from a read error. It is unclear where the CDR3 begins or ends on the DNA, so no DNA is shown, and the CDR3 is as TCRdb lists it. The rearrangement links TRBV21-1 to TRBJ1-1; TRBD1, the D gene given by the table, was not confirmed from the DNA. TRBV21-1 is annotated as a pseudogene. 10 amino acids form the CDR3, both terminal residues included. The CDR3 loop is CASSKDSGGK.

This chain uses TRBV12-1 with TRBJ2-2; TRBD2 is taken as the D call from the table, unchecked against the DNA. TRBV12-1 is a pseudogene segment. CDR3 length: 18 residues. In DNA form, the CDR3 reads TGTGCCAGCAGCTCGGGACTAGCGGGAGGGCCGGACACCGGGGAGCTGTTTTTT. Its translation is CASSSGLAGGPDTGELFF.

This chain connects TRBV2 to TRBJ1-1, with D perhaps TRBD1 (6 bases). The V gene's germline CDR1 is SNHLY and CDR2 FYNNEI. The CDR3 totals 15 residues. Trimming removed 3 bases from V and 3 bases from J, with 14 bases in between. CDR3 bases: TGTGCCAGCAGTGAGGGGGGGGCGAGGGACACTGAAGCTTTCTTT. Protein: CASSEGGARDTEAFF.

The chain links TRBV5-6 to TRBJ1-2, with 11 bases lining up with TRBD1. CDR1 and CDR2 from the germline V gene are SGHDT and YYEEEE. V gave up 3 bases and J gave up 3 bases; unmatched junction bases: 1. This CDR3 comprises 14 residues. The CDR3 bases are TGTGCCAGCAGCTGGGACAGGGGGTACTATGGCTACACCTTC. Its translation: CASSWDRGYYGYTF.